Below, 5 T cell receptor beta chains from the same sample are listed, as sequenced in a study of blood T cell repertoires in COVID-19. TCRdb's table, derived via immunoSEQ multiplex PCR, lists solely in-frame clones and lacks some. Found here are just over 300,000 clones, roughly 87% of them singletons; the top ten hold more than 8.5%. Sequenced: PBMCs or T cells enriched from blood (not recorded which). The receptor set was obtained from a woman between 18 and 30 years old who had recovered from COVID-19.

The chain couples TRBV10-3 to TRBJ1-2; 7 bases match TRBD1. The CDR3 covers 14 residues. V lost 9 bases to trimming and J lost 6 bases; unmatched junction nucleotides: 13. The germline CDR1 and CDR2 sequences are ENHRY and SYGVKD. CDR3 DNA: TGTGCCATAGACACAGGGACAGAAGCGAATGGCTACACCTTC. Translating it yields CAIDTGTEANGYTF.

As for this clone: Other nucleotide sequences in the sample specify the same CDR3. This chain links TRBV5-1 with TRBJ1-6; 8 bases line up with TRBD1. The CDR3 covers 16 residues. V lost 3 bases, J lost 0 bases, and 2 bases stayed unmatched. Germline lookup yields CDR1 SGHRS and CDR2 YFSETQ. The DNA of the CDR3 is TGCGCCAGCAGCTCAGGGGGCAGCTCCTATAATTCACCCCTCCACTTT. This encodes CASSSGGSSYNSPLHF.

J is TRBJ1-2 and V is TRBV5-1; 9 nucleotides line up with TRBD1. Germline-derived CDR1 and CDR2 are SGHRS and YFSETQ. J lost 7 bases, V lost 4 bases, and 8 bases had no gene match. The CDR3 has 14 amino acids. DNA for the CDR3: TGCGCCAGCAGCCTAGGACAGGGGAGTCGTGGCTACACCTTC. Protein sequence: CASSLGQGSRGYTF.

The V gene is TRBV6-2 or TRBV6-3, the J gene TRBJ2-7, with TRBD1 matching over 11 bases. Germline CDR1 MNHEY, CDR2 SVGEGT. After removal of 1 base from V and 4 bases from J, the junction contained 3 bases not matched to a gene. The CDR3 is 15 residues long. CDR3 sequence: CASSYFGTGGYEQYF. In DNA form, the CDR3 reads TGTGCCAGCAGTTACTTCGGGACAGGGGGATACGAGCAGTACTTC.

The chain couples TRBV3-1 (or the pseudogene TRBV3-2) to TRBJ2-1, with D possibly matching TRBD2 (6 bases). This CDR3 spans 16 amino acids. The V and J ends lost 1 base and 10 bases respectively, with 20 bases between them. The germline gives CDR1 LGHDT, CDR2 YNNKEL (reference sequence). The CDR3 sequence is CASSQAGTGTPGEQFF. The CDR3 DNA sequence: TGTGCCAGCAGCCAAGCTGGGACTGGGACCCCGGGCGAGCAGTTCTTC.